These T cell receptor beta chains were read from a single sample in a study of molecular identifiers for immune sequencing clone quantification. TCRdb re-called the PCR reads through MiXCR, storing one row per CDR3 protein. The sample includes about 10,000 distinct CDR3 sequences, over 20% of them seen just once. Source material: naive CD8+ T cells from blood, with Jurkat cell RNA spiked in. All receptors derive from a human donor in good health. Some libraries in this study had Jurkat cell RNA spiked in. The CDR3 runs from the conserved cysteine through the conserved F or W. Clone size appears in some rows only: once, few, many, or a class for an expanded clone.

V gene,clone size,J gene,CDR3 protein
TRBV7-9,many,TRBJ2-2,CASSFGNTGELFF
TRBV7-2,medium-sized,TRBJ2-7,CASSPLGGEQYF
TRBV6-5,many,TRBJ2-7,CASKSGDEQYF
TRBV4-1,medium-sized,TRBJ2-7,CASSQEGAYEQYF
TRBV7-9,many,TRBJ1-1,CASSLDLRGTEAFF
TRBV29-1,many,TRBJ2-2,CSVGTLGELFF
TRBV28,medium-sized,TRBJ2-7,CASSHPGTGSYEQYF
TRBV5-6,.,TRBJ1-3,CASSFWASGSTIYF
TRBV7-7,medium-sized,TRBJ2-1,CASSPGTGPYNEQFF
TRBV11-2,.,TRBJ2-3,CASRSPRAPDTQYF
TRBV10-2,medium-sized,TRBJ2-5,CASSVTLYQETQYF
TRBV11-2,medium-sized,TRBJ2-7,CASSLEWGSYEQYF
TRBV12-3/TRBV12-4,many,TRBJ2-3,CASSSGLAAGTDTQYF
TRBV28,medium-sized,TRBJ2-5,CASKSGRAGETQYF
TRBV27,many,TRBJ2-3,CASSFVGDTQYF
TRBV6-6,few,TRBJ2-3,CASKALAGGGSTDTQYF
TRBV5-1,many,TRBJ2-2,CASSLDRGDTGELFF
TRBV9,many,TRBJ2-7,CASSVDRVSYEQYF
TRBV5-1,medium-sized,TRBJ1-1,CASSGSTGFTEAFF
TRBV19,few,TRBJ1-2,CASTNTLQVDYGYTF
TRBV6-5,many,TRBJ2-7,CASSPGRELSYEQYF
TRBV7-2,few,TRBJ2-1,CASSRLAGGPEQFF
TRBV6-5,medium-sized,TRBJ2-2,CASSPTGRNTGELFF
TRBV25-1,few,TRBJ2-7,CASSEGGTSGRSREQYF
TRBV11-2,few,TRBJ2-7,CASSSPDRHYEQYF
TRBV11-2,few,TRBJ2-1,CASSLGQMILHTEAF
TRBV12-3/TRBV12-4,.,TRBJ2-1,CASSPPPGLWNEQFF
TRBV7-8,few,TRBJ2-5,CASSLVGWDRGETQYF
TRBV3-1,medium-sized,TRBJ2-2,CASSQDPVGTGELFF
TRBV27,few,TRBJ2-7,CASSYRASYEQYF
TRBV30,medium-sized,TRBJ2-1,CASIDPSSYNEQFF
TRBV28,medium-sized,TRBJ2-6,CASSLYRGSGANVLTF
TRBV9,medium-sized,TRBJ2-4,CASSGTLVAGGPAKNIQYF
TRBV27,medium-sized,TRBJ2-2,CASTPTPNTGELFF
TRBV6-2/TRBV6-3,medium-sized,TRBJ2-2,CASRPTQGTGELFF
TRBV5-5,few,TRBJ2-7,CASSPSLASSSYEQYF